The T cell receptor (beta chain) under discussion was sequenced for a study of a mutant IDH1 vaccine in newly diagnosed glioma (dated by TCRdb to about 2021). Background for the entire study: Of the 32 patients who were treated, approximately 60% were male and about 40% were female, and the mean age was around 40 years. Before enrollment, patients had received standard therapy of radiotherapy alone, temozolomide alone, or radiochemotherapy with temozolomide; most received the combination. Peripheral blood was collected at six visits: V03 (baseline), V05, V07, V10, V12 and V13. For exploratory analyses, some 24 treated patients had longitudinal TCRB deep sequencing done wherever samples were available.

The library was built by means of the immunoSEQ multiplex PCR assay. Rearranged TCR beta chain sequences were amplified with the hsTCRB Kit following the manufacturer's protocol. TCRB libraries were sequenced on an Illumina MiSeq. For the original study's pipeline: The kit vendor's proprietary platform handled demultiplexing, trimming and gene mapping. This immuneACCESS table, as held by TCRdb, lists in-frame sequences with V and J called but not all clones. Of the missing ones, under half trace to an unresolved V gene in checked studies; the others have no known cause. The D gene and trimming were derived from the DNA, and the V and J assignments and clone size from that table. This sample lists some 68,000 clones; less than 85% were detected once. The ten top clones hold 7.5% to 9% of the sample. According to the study, the label for this sample's time point signals: baseline, week 1 (first vaccination visit). The sample's treatment or condition label, decoded: pre-vaccination baseline after standard-of-care therapy. Newly diagnosed WHO grade 3 or 4 IDH1-mutant astrocytomas showing loss of nuclear ATRX were present in the donors. The samples were drawn from NOA16, a multicentre, single-arm, open-label phase I trial in Germany that tested a mutant IDH1 peptide vaccine in humans for the first time. Visit V03 blood draws served as the baseline sample for immunogenicity testing. Genomic DNA for TCRB sequencing was isolated from EDTA blood with the DNeasy Blood and Tissue Kit.

Worth noting for this clone: Its target antigen remains unknown. There are no base qualities to consult, and no much larger clone falls within one base.

Here V drops 4 bases and J drops 2 bases, and the junction holds 2 bases not matched to any gene. From the cysteine up to the phenylalanine, the CDR3 has a length of 15 residues. Just the 45-base CDR3 DNA is kept, in frame starting at base 1. CDR1 and CDR2 were assigned from the germline V gene (reference sequence) as SEHNR and FQNEAQ. General study outcomes and caveats: Changes in the top peripheral T cell clonotypes picked up by TCRB sequencing did not appear to be linked to pseudoprogression. Across multiple MHC alleles, vaccine-induced immune responses were seen in approximately 93% of patients. Availability determined which PBMC samples were chosen for TCRB deep sequencing. The authors stated that sample limitations prevented analyses of patient blood samples from being reproduced.

The receptor comes from a man aged 45-65 years with glioma. The receptor chain draws on TRBV7-9 and TRBJ2-1; the central 10 bases match TRBD1. The sequenced sample was PBMCs, obtained from a glioma patient treated with radiotherapy, temozolomide or both. The DNA sequence reads TGTGCCAGCAGCTCAGGACAGGGGGCCTACAATGAGCAGTTCTTC. Its translation is CASSSGQGAYNEQFF.